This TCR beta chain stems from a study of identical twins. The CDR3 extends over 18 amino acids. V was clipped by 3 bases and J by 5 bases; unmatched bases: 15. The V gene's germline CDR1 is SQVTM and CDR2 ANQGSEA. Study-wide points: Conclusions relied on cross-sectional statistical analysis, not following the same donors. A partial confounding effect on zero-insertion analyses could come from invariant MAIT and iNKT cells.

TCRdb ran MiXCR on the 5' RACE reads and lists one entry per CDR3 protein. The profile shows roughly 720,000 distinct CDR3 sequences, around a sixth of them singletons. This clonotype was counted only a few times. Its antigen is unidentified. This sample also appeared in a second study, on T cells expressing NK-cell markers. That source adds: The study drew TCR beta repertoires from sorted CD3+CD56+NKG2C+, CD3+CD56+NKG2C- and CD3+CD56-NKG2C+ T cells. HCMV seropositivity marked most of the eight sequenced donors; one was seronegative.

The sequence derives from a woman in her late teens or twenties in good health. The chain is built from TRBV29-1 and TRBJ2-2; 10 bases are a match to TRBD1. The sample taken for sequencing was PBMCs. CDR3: CSVDPLGQGTPRTGELFF. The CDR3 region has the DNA TGCAGCGTTGATCCCCTGGGACAGGGGACCCCAAGAACCGGGGAGCTGTTTTTT.